This T cell receptor beta chain is drawn from a study of cytomegalovirus exposure and HLA in healthy donors. Turning to the study itself: Early on, a data release was issued that held 85 million to 95 million unique TCRs from HLA-typed donors.

Germline CDR1 and CDR2: SNHLY and FYNNEI. This CDR3 has 18 amino acids. J was trimmed by 1 base and V by 1 base; bases with no gene match: 6. Study-wide findings and caveats: Confirmation was obtained in vitro that three CMV-associated chains are specific for CMV antigens. Later analysis indicated greater clonal expansion among HLA-associated TCR beta chains than among equally common other chains. Exclusion applied to some V segments, including TRBV6-2 and TRBV6-3, as they were indistinguishable.

The PCR had 60 Vbeta and 13 Jbeta primers. Sequencing used immunoSEQ multiplex PCR; TCRdb keeps in-frame clones, though not all of them. This table holds around 100,000 clones, roughly three quarters found once. As for this clone: Its target is not known.

This chain joins TRBV2 and TRBJ2-1; 11 bases fit TRBD1. The clonotype originates from a woman in her late teens or twenties in good health and CMV-seropositive. The sequenced sample was PBMCs. As DNA, the CDR3 is TGTGCCAGCAGTGAAGTAGGGACAGGGGGTGAATCCTACAATGAGCAGTTCTTC. This codes for CASSEVGTGGESYNEQFF.